Below are 21 T cell receptor beta chains sequenced from a single sample in a study of technical replicates of blood from a handful of donors. Measured with immunoSEQ multiplex PCR; TCRdb has only the in-frame clones, and not every one. The sample contains 60,000 to 75,000 clones, approximately 90% of which appear only once. The sequenced sample consisted of PBMCs. Receptor source: a human donor in good health. Some clones in this sample may be carry-over from other donors' samples.

CDR3 in amino acids: CASSVTGFYSDEQFF. CDR3 DNA sequence: TGTGCCAGTAGCGTCACAGGATTCTATTCGGATGAGCAGTTCTTC. The chain links TRBV19 to TRBJ2-1; tentative D call: TRBD1 (5 bases). CDR3 size: 15 residues. V was shortened by 6 bases and J by 8 bases, with 20 bases between the two germline ends. Germline assignment: CDR1 LNHDA and CDR2 SQIVND (reference sequence).

The rearrangement joins TRBV5-4 to TRBJ1-6; D is perhaps TRBD1 (6 bases). CDR1 and CDR2 from the germline V gene are SGHNT and YYREEE (reference sequence). The germline V and J ends were trimmed by 0 bases and 10 bases, with 17 bases remaining between them. The CDR3 length is 16 residues. The CDR3 DNA sequence: TGTGCCAGCAGCTTGGATCTCGGGACACAGAACTCACCCCTCCACTTT. Protein: CASSLDLGTQNSPLHF.

About this clone itself: Within the sample, other DNA sequences also encode this same CDR3. CDR3 nucleotide sequence: TGTGCCTGGAGTGTAGGGGGGGCGGCTAATGAAAAACTGTTTTTT. As protein: CAWSVGGAANEKLFF. V gene TRBV30 combines with J gene TRBJ1-4, with TRBD1 as a possible D gene (6 bases). V was pared by 0 bases and J by 3 bases, with 11 bases between. Germline values: CDR1 GTSNPN, CDR2 SVGIG (reference sequence). The CDR3 has 15 residues. Complete variable domain (other parts from reference TRBV30 and TRBJ1-4): SQTIHQWPATLVQPVGSPLSLECTVEGTSNPNLYWYRQAAGRGLQLLFYSVGIGQISSEVPQNLSASRPQDRQFILSSKKLLLSDSGFYLCAWSVGGAANEKLFFGSGTQLSVL.

CDR3: CSVDLGGPGNTIYF. Here the CDR3 DNA reads TGCAGCGTTGACCTTGGGGGCCCTGGAAACACCATATATTTT. This rearrangement joins TRBV29-1 to TRBJ1-3; possibly TRBD1 for D (6 bases). V was clipped by 3 bases and J by 2 bases, with 11 bases between them. Germline CDR1 is SQVTM and CDR2 is ANQGSEA. The CDR3 contains 14 residues.

The gene calls are TRBV4-3 and TRBJ2-3; 10 nucleotides line up with TRBD2. V lost 4 bases, J lost 1 base, and 11 bases stayed unmatched. The CDR3 spans 18 residues. Germline CDR1 reads LGHNA; CDR2 reads YSLEER. The chain's CDR3 is CASSPSRNSGGRTDTQYF. CDR3 DNA: TGCGCCAGCAGCCCCTCCCGGAATAGCGGGGGGCGCACAGATACGCAGTATTTT.

The chain links TRBV29-1 to TRBJ1-2; TRBD1 matches 7 bases. The germline gives CDR1 SQVTM, CDR2 ANQGSEA. J lost 4 bases, V lost 7 bases, and 9 bases had no gene match. This CDR3 region has 13 residues. CDR3 sequence reads: CSAADRPLYGYTF. CDR3 DNA: TGCAGCGCCGCGGACAGGCCTCTCTATGGCTACACCTTC.

The chain uses TRBV5-1 and TRBJ2-5, with D maybe TRBD2 (5 bases). V was trimmed by 0 bases and J by 2 bases, leaving 11 bases between them. The germline gives CDR1 SGHRS, CDR2 YFSETQ. The CDR3 length is 15 residues. The CDR3, as DNA: TGCGCCAGCAGCTTGGAAATAGGCGGGCAAGAGACCCAGTACTTC. Translation: CASSLEIGGQETQYF.

This clone was observed a single time. This chain joins TRBV21-1 and TRBJ2-7; the D call in the table, TRBD2, was not verified against the DNA. TRBV21-1 is an annotated pseudogene. The CDR3 length is 16 residues. This CDR3 is CASSKYPSGGRVEQYF. CDR3 nucleotide sequence: TGTGCCAGCAGCAAATACCCTAGCGGGGGAAGAGTCGAGCAGTACTTC.

This clone turned up a few times. The rearrangement uses TRBV18 and TRBJ2-7, with D possibly matching TRBD2 (5 bases). The CDR3 has 12 amino acids. CDR1 is KGHSH and CDR2 is LQKENI in the germline V gene. V lost 4 bases, J lost 5 bases, and 9 bases lay in between. The CDR3 loop is CASSQRTDEQYF. The CDR3 region has the DNA TGTGCCAGCTCACAAAGGACTGACGAGCAGTACTTC. Complete variable domain (other parts from reference TRBV18 and TRBJ2-7): NAGVMQNPRHLVRRRGQEARLRCSPMKGHSHVYWYRQLPEEGLKFMVYLQKENIIDESGMPKERFSAEFPKEGPSILRIQQVVRGDSAAYFCASSQRTDEQYFGPGTRLTVT.

The chain combines TRBV6-6 with TRBJ1-3, with D tentatively TRBD1 (6 bases). The CDR3 spans 15 residues. With 8 bases removed from V and 2 bases from J, the gap between germline ends came to 16 bases. From germline, CDR1 is MNHNY and CDR2 SVGAGI (reference sequence). The CDR3 region is CASDEGGKPGNTIYF. CDR3 nucleotides: TGTGCCAGCGACGAAGGGGGAAAGCCTGGAAACACCATATATTTT.

This clone was seen more than once but under ten times. At one end the junction does not follow the germline gene, possibly because of a read error. The CDR3 DNA is TGTGCCACCAGCGGAGACAGGGGATCAGGGGCCAACGTCCTGACTTTC. Protein: CATSGDRGSGANVLTF. This chain connects TRBV15 to TRBJ2-6; 8 nucleotides align to TRBD1. Germline-derived CDR1 and CDR2 are LNHNV and YYDKDF (reference sequence). This CDR3 contains 16 residues.

This chain joins TRBV30 and TRBJ1-6; the match to TRBD1 covers 11 bases. The CDR3 has 20 amino acids. The V gene end was trimmed by 2 bases and the J gene end by 1 base; junction bases not matched to a gene: 13. CDR1 is GTSNPN, CDR2 SVGIG, per germline (reference sequence). The CDR3 DNA reads as TGTGCCTGGAGTTCCGACCGGGACAGGGGGGAGAGGTCCTATAATTCACCCCTCCACTTT. Amino acids: CAWSSDRDRGERSYNSPLHF. The full variable domain, in which reference TRBV30 and TRBJ1-6 provide the parts outside the CDR3, is SQTIHQWPATLVQPVGSPLSLECTVEGTSNPNLYWYRQAAGRGLQLLFYSVGIGQISSEVPQNLSASRPQDRQFILSSKKLLLSDSGFYLCAWSSDRDRGERSYNSPLHFGNGTRLTVT.

V and J are TRBV19 and TRBJ1-2; a possible D gene is TRBD1 (5 bases). The germline V gene encodes CDR1 LNHDA and CDR2 SQIVND (reference sequence). Trimming stripped 11 bases from V and 4 bases from J, with 20 bases between. This CDR3 contains 14 residues. CDR3 amino acids: CAVLFLQQGYGYTF. Written as DNA, the CDR3 is TGTGCCGTTTTATTCCTCCAGCAGGGCTATGGCTACACCTTC.

The chain employs TRBV6-4 and TRBJ2-3, with TRBD1 identical over 9 bases. Germline CDR1 reads MRHNA; CDR2 reads SNTAGT. The CDR3 is 16 amino acids. Trimming cost V 3 bases and J 2 bases; bases outside gene matches: 6. CDR3 sequence reads: CASSEGRTGDTDTQYF. The CDR3 nucleotides are TGTGCCAGCAGTGAGGGCAGGACAGGGGACACAGATACGCAGTATTTT.

The genes are TRBV4-3 and TRBJ2-2, with D tentatively TRBD2 (6 bases). The V and J ends lost 1 base and 6 bases respectively, with 15 bases between them. The germline V gene has CDR1 LGHNA and CDR2 YSLEER. This CDR3 is 16 amino acids long. CDR3 sequence: CASSQGWGVKAGELFF. DNA of the CDR3: TGCGCCAGCAGCCAAGGATGGGGGGTCAAGGCCGGGGAGCTGTTTTTT.

This clone was found once. The chain uses TRBV19 and TRBJ1-1, with D tentatively TRBD1 (6 bases). Germline CDR1 LNHDA, CDR2 SQIVND (reference sequence). This CDR3 spans 14 amino acids. Trimming removed 4 bases at V and 1 base at J, with 10 bases between. The CDR3 DNA is TGTGCCAGTAGTAGACTGGGACAGAACACTGAAGCTTTCTTT. Its translation is CASSRLGQNTEAFF.

The J gene is TRBJ2-1, the V gene TRBV10-3, with TRBD1 matching over 7 bases. The V and J ends lost 2 bases and 0 bases, in that order; junction bases with no gene match: 4. This CDR3 spans 16 amino acids. Germline CDR1 and CDR2: ENHRY and SYGVKD. CDR3: CAISEETGFSYNEQFF. The CDR3 coding sequence is TGTGCCATCAGTGAGGAGACAGGGTTCTCCTACAATGAGCAGTTCTTC.

This chain uses TRBV19 with TRBJ1-5, with D uncertain. Germline loops: CDR1 LNHDA, CDR2 SQIVND (reference sequence). V lost 2 bases, J lost 6 bases, and 11 bases lay in between. The CDR3 sequence is 14 residues long. The chain's CDR3 is CASSIRRVGQPQHF. The DNA for the CDR3 is TGTGCCAGTAGTATACGACGGGTGGGTCAGCCCCAGCATTTT.

The chain couples TRBV7-6 to TRBJ2-7; 7 bases map to TRBD2. CDR3 length: 15 residues. The germline V gene encodes CDR1 SGHVS and CDR2 FNYEAQ. V gave up 2 bases and J gave up 4 bases; unmatched junction bases: 8. CDR3 amino acids: CASSLSRSGMYEQYF. As DNA, the CDR3 is TGTGCCAGCAGCTTAAGCAGGAGCGGGATGTACGAGCAGTACTTC.

The chain joins TRBV10-1 to TRBJ2-7, with TRBD1 matching 8 bases. Unmatched junction bases numbered 4, after V lost 4 bases and J lost 5 bases. Germline values: CDR1 WNHNN, CDR2 SYGVQD (reference sequence). The CDR3 runs 13 residues. The CDR3 loop is CASSGGQAHEQYF. The CDR3, as DNA: TGCGCCAGCAGTGGGGGACAGGCCCACGAGCAGTACTTC.

The chain has TRBV5-1 and TRBJ2-4, with D possibly TRBD1 on 6 matching bases. There are 13 residues in the CDR3. V gave up 2 bases and J gave up 7 bases, with 10 bases separating them. The germline gives CDR1 SGHRS, CDR2 YFSETQ. Here the CDR3 DNA reads TGCGCCAGCAGCTTCAAGGGGGAGAACATTCAGTACTTC. It yields the protein CASSFKGENIQYF. Full variable domain (remainder filled in from reference TRBV5-1 and TRBJ2-4): KAGVTQTPRYLIKTRGQQVTLSCSPISGHRSVSWYQQTPGQGLQFLFEYFSETQRNKGNFPGRFSGRQFSNSRSEMNVSTLELGDSALYLCASSFKGENIQYFGAGTRLSVL.